The 22 T cell receptor beta chains in this list originate from one sample, sequenced in a study of T cell responses to AZD1222 COVID-19 vaccine. Produced via immunoSEQ multiplex PCR; TCRdb's table is partial and in-frame only. The sample gives about 34,000 clones, 78% of which show up once; roughly 4.9% is in the top ten. This specimen consisted of peripheral blood, obtained 28 days after the second AZD1222 dose. The receptor source for this set is an adult who received the AZD1222 COVID-19 vaccine.

The genes are TRBV5-6 and TRBJ1-4, with TRBD1 as a possible D gene (6 bases). CDR1 and CDR2 from the germline V gene are SGHDT and YYEEEE. V was shortened by 3 bases and J by 3 bases, with 12 bases between the two germline ends. The CDR3 runs 15 residues. The CDR3, as DNA: TGTGCCAGCAGCTATTACAGGGCCTCTAATGAAAAACTGTTTTTT. The encoded protein is CASSYYRASNEKLFF.

The chain combines TRBV24-1 with TRBJ1-5; no definite D call. The V end was cut by 4 bases, the J end by 0 bases, with 6 bases between. The CDR3 covers 14 residues. CDR1 is KGHDR and CDR2 is SFDVKD in the germline V gene. This chain's CDR3 is CATSDPYSNQPQHF. The CDR3 nucleotides read TGTGCCACCAGTGACCCCTATAGCAATCAGCCCCAGCATTTT.

The chain is built from TRBV5-4 and TRBJ2-6, with D perhaps TRBD1 or TRBD2 (6 bases each). In germline, CDR1 is SGHNT, CDR2 YYREEE (reference sequence). The CDR3 has 16 amino acids. V was cut by 1 base and J by 4 bases, with 12 bases left in between. The CDR3 is CASSLTRGAGANVLTF. CDR3 DNA sequence: TGTGCCAGCAGCTTGACGAGGGGGGCAGGGGCCAACGTCCTGACTTTC.

The chain combines TRBV3-1 (or the pseudogene TRBV3-2) with TRBJ1-5, with D maybe TRBD1 (6 bases). Trimming removed 4 bases at V and 6 bases at J, with 13 bases between. This CDR3 region has 14 residues. Germline V gene lookup returns CDR1 LGHDT and CDR2 YNNKEL (reference sequence). This CDR3 reads CASSRQQGAQPQHF. As DNA, the CDR3 is TGTGCCAGCAGCCGGCAACAGGGTGCTCAGCCCCAGCATTTT.

This clone was found a few times. The chain links TRBV5-4 to TRBJ1-3, with D maybe TRBD1 (6 bases). CDR1 and CDR2 (germline): SGHNT, YYREEE (reference sequence). V gave up 0 bases and J gave up 3 bases, with 13 bases separating them. This CDR3 comprises 16 residues. The CDR3 is CASSLAAGAVGNTIYF. In nucleotides, the CDR3 is TGTGCCAGCAGCTTGGCGGCGGGGGCTGTTGGAAACACCATATATTTT. Complete variable domain (other parts from reference TRBV5-4 and TRBJ1-3): ETGVTQSPTHLIKTRGQQVTLRCSSQSGHNTVSWYQQALGQGPQFIFQYYREEENGRGNFPPRFSGLQFPNYSSELNVNALELDDSALYLCASSLAAGAVGNTIYFGEGSWLTVV.

V and J are TRBV6-5 and TRBJ1-1; D gene uncertain. V was clipped by 2 bases and J by 6 bases, with 16 bases between them. Germline assignment: CDR1 MNHEY and CDR2 SVGAGI. This CDR3 comprises 15 residues. The CDR3 region has the DNA TGTGCCAGCAGTTACGACGGGGTTGGTTTGGCTGAAGCTTTCTTT. Protein product: CASSYDGVGLAEAFF.

V gene TRBV19 combines with J gene TRBJ2-1, with D perhaps assigned TRBD1 or TRBD2 (5 bases each). V lost 4 bases to trimming and J lost 0 bases, with 13 bases between them. Germline-derived CDR1 and CDR2 are LNHDA and SQIVND (reference sequence). This CDR3 has 16 amino acids. In nucleotides, the CDR3 is TGTGCCAGTAGTACTAAGGGACGGAGCTCCTACAATGAGCAGTTCTTC. Translated, it gives CASSTKGRSSYNEQFF.

V usage is TRBV19 and J usage is TRBJ2-1, with TRBD2 matching 9 bases. V trimming: 4 bases; J trimming: 7 bases; junction bases outside the gene matches: 8. Germline CDR1 and CDR2: LNHDA and SQIVND (reference sequence). The CDR3 length is 15 residues. Here the CDR3 DNA reads TGTGCCAGTAGTAATCCGGGACTAGCTGTAAATGAGCAGTTCTTC. This encodes CASSNPGLAVNEQFF.

This clone was seen more than once but under ten times. The chain combines TRBV24-1 with TRBJ2-6; D remains ambiguous. The CDR3 consists of 13 residues. Germline CDR1 KGHDR, CDR2 SFDVKD. V lost 9 bases, J lost 0 bases, and 5 bases lay in between. For the CDR3, the DNA is TGTGCCACCGGGCGCTCTGGGGCCAACGTCCTGACTTTC. Its protein is CATGRSGANVLTF.

This clone was seen only once. The chain joins TRBV2 to TRBJ2-1, with TRBD2 identical over 12 bases. The germline V gene has CDR1 SNHLY and CDR2 FYNNEI. V gave up 3 bases and J gave up 3 bases; unmatched junction bases: 6. The CDR3 runs 17 residues. CDR3 loop: CASSEGMTSGGYNEQFF. Here the CDR3 DNA reads TGTGCCAGCAGTGAGGGGATGACTAGCGGGGGCTACAATGAGCAGTTCTTC.

This chain uses TRBV4-1 with TRBJ2-5, with D maybe TRBD1 (5 bases). V shed 1 base and J shed 3 bases, with 12 bases lying between them. Looked up from germline, CDR1 is MGHRA and CDR2 is YSYEKL. The CDR3 runs 15 residues. The CDR3 loop reads CASSQGGVREETQYF. DNA of the CDR3: TGCGCCAGCAGCCAAGGTGGAGTCAGGGAAGAGACCCAGTACTTC.

The V and J genes are TRBV3-1 (or the pseudogene TRBV3-2) and TRBJ2-3, with no clear D. Germline V gene data show CDR1 as LGHDT and CDR2 as YNNKEL (reference sequence). V dropped 0 bases and J dropped 4 bases, with 11 bases sitting between them. The CDR3 has 15 amino acids. CDR3 sequence (DNA): TGTGCCAGCAGCCAAGATTTTGGGGAATCAGATACGCAGTATTTT. This encodes CASSQDFGESDTQYF.

The J gene is TRBJ1-1, the V gene TRBV5-1; D not certain. The CDR3 contains 14 residues. Germline-derived CDR1 and CDR2 are SGHRS and YFSETQ. The V gene lost 2 bases and the J gene lost 5 bases, with 13 bases spanning the gap. The CDR3 DNA follows: TGCGCCAGCAGCTTCGGAGGGTTGGGTACTGAAGCTTTCTTT. Translating it yields CASSFGGLGTEAFF.

The rearrangement links TRBV7-9 to TRBJ1-4; 7 nucleotides align to TRBD1. The germline CDR1 and CDR2 sequences are SEHNR and FQNEAQ (reference sequence). The CDR3 contains 17 residues. Trimming cost V 5 bases and J 0 bases; bases outside gene matches: 9. CDR3 protein: CASSPGKGQSTNEKLFF. The CDR3 DNA follows: TGTGCCAGCAGCCCAGGGAAGGGACAGTCAACTAATGAAAAACTGTTTTTT.

The chain uses TRBV5-6 and TRBJ2-1, with a weak D call TRBD2 (5 bases). Germline V lookup: CDR1 SGHDT, CDR2 YYEEEE. V lost 3 bases to trimming and J lost 0 bases, with 13 bases between them. The CDR3 contains 16 residues. The CDR3 reads CASSSIALSSYNEQFF. CDR3 coding DNA: TGTGCCAGCAGCTCCATAGCGTTAAGCTCCTACAATGAGCAGTTCTTC.

A few counts support this clone. This chain joins TRBV7-2 and TRBJ2-2, with 7 bases matching TRBD1. This CDR3 has 15 residues. Germline V gives CDR1 SGHTA, CDR2 FQGNSA. The V and J ends lost 0 bases and 5 bases, in that order; junction bases with no gene match: 3. CDR3 in DNA: TGTGCCAGCAGCTTAGCCGGCAGGGGGACCGGGGAGCTGTTTTTT. Its protein is CASSLAGRGTGELFF.

About this clone: An end of the junction differs from the germline gene, which may be a read error. The chain links TRBV5-6 to TRBJ2-1; tentative D call: TRBD1 (5 bases). Germline CDR1 and CDR2: SGHDT and YYEEEE. This CDR3 has 13 residues. The CDR3 nucleotides are TGTGCCAGCAGCTTGAGGGGTTACAGTGAGCAGTTCTTC. Its protein is CASSLRGYSEQFF.

This clone is categorized as medium-sized. The CDR3 region has the DNA TGTGCCAGCAGTTTGATCTCAGGGGTAGGGGAGCAGTACTTC. Its protein product is CASSLISGVGEQYF. The chain carries TRBV28 and TRBJ2-7; TRBD1 might be the D (6 bases). The CDR3 is made up of 14 amino acids. In germline, CDR1 is MDHEN, CDR2 SYDVKM. Trimming stripped 3 bases from V and 7 bases from J, with 16 bases between.

This clone was seen only a few times. This rearrangement joins TRBV6-5 to TRBJ1-2; TRBD1 might be the D (6 bases). Trimming stripped 7 bases from V and 2 bases from J, with 14 bases between. This CDR3 spans 14 amino acids. Germline-derived CDR1 and CDR2 are MNHEY and SVGAGI. The CDR3 loop is CASTQGTSNYGYTF. CDR3 nucleotides: TGTGCCAGCACCCAGGGGACTTCAAACTATGGCTACACCTTC.

The chain has TRBV5-1 and TRBJ2-1, with unresolved D. The CDR3 is 13 residues long. The V gene lost 4 bases and the J gene lost 5 bases, with 10 bases spanning the gap. Germline V lookup: CDR1 SGHRS, CDR2 YFSETQ. The CDR3 DNA is TGCGCCAGCAGCAAAGACGCAGACAATGAGCAGTTCTTC. Translated: CASSKDADNEQFF.

V and J are TRBV6-2 or TRBV6-3 and TRBJ2-2; D is possibly TRBD2 (5 bases). Trimming took 4 bases from V and 1 from J, leaving 7 bases between them. Germline loops: CDR1 MNHEY, CDR2 SVGEGT. This CDR3 comprises 14 residues. CDR3 region: CASSFAGNTGELFF. The CDR3 DNA is TGTGCCAGCAGTTTTGCGGGGAACACCGGGGAGCTGTTTTTT.

This chain joins TRBV4-2 and TRBJ1-4; no clear D gene. Germline CDR1 is LGHNA and CDR2 is YNFKEQ. Trimming cost V 0 bases and J 7 bases, with 3 bases left between them. The CDR3 runs to 12 residues. CDR3 sequence: CASSQEGEKLFF. The CDR3 nucleotides are TGTGCCAGCAGCCAAGAAGGTGAAAAACTGTTTTTT.